The 24 T cell receptor beta chains below all came from one sample that was sequenced in a study of cytomegalovirus exposure and HLA in healthy donors. It was with 60 Vbeta and 13 Jbeta primers that the PCR ran. Produced via immunoSEQ multiplex PCR; TCRdb's table is partial and in-frame only. There are approximately 110,000 clones in the sample; about 70% occur only once, and roughly 2.6% lies in the top ten. The sample comprised PBMCs. These receptors were obtained from a man between 50 and 59 years old in good health and CMV-seropositive.

The CDR3 nucleotides read TGTGCCAGTACGGACAGGGACGAGCAGTACTTC. Translating gives CASTDRDEQYF. This chain links TRBV19 with TRBJ2-7, with TRBD1 matching over 8 bases. The CDR3 loop spans 11 amino acids. The germline V gene encodes CDR1 LNHDA and CDR2 SQIVND (reference sequence). Germline trimming cut 7 bases from V and 5 bases from J; bases unmatched to any gene: 1.

This chain joins TRBV28 and TRBJ1-4, with TRBD1 identical over 7 bases. Germline-derived CDR1 and CDR2 are MDHEN and SYDVKM. The CDR3 is 14 amino acids. J gave up 7 bases and V 3 bases, and 5 bases lay outside the gene matches. The CDR3 loop is CASSFYRGGEKLFF. The CDR3 DNA sequence: TGTGCCAGCAGTTTTTACAGGGGAGGTGAAAAACTGTTTTTT.

V is TRBV7-2 and J is TRBJ1-1; 7 bases are a match to TRBD1. J gave up 1 base and V 5 bases, and 7 bases lay outside the gene matches. From germline, CDR1 is SGHTA and CDR2 FQGNSA. The CDR3 length is 15 residues. The CDR3 is CASSAIRTGNTEAFF. The CDR3 nucleotides read TGTGCCAGCAGCGCCATTCGGACAGGGAACACTGAAGCTTTCTTT.

This chain links TRBV4-1 with TRBJ2-7; D possibly corresponds to TRBD1 (5 bases). The length of the CDR3 is 15 residues. Germline V gene sequence: CDR1 MGHRA, CDR2 YSYEKL. The V end was cut by 0 bases, the J end by 7 bases, with 16 bases between. CDR3 in DNA: TGCGCCAGCAGCCAAGATGGGGTAGGGGCGAGGGAGCAGTACTTC. Its protein is CASSQDGVGAREQYF.

The J gene is TRBJ2-3, the V gene TRBV7-2, with TRBD2 matching over 10 bases. Per germline, CDR1 SGHTA and CDR2 FQGNSA. V gave up 5 bases and J gave up 2 bases; unmatched junction bases: 7. CDR3 size: 16 residues. The CDR3 loop is CASSLRSGGDTDTQYF. The DNA of the CDR3 is TGTGCCAGCAGCCTACGGAGCGGGGGGGACACAGATACGCAGTATTTT.

This clone was seen a few times. V is TRBV9 and J is TRBJ1-2; D unclear. The germline V and J ends were trimmed by 4 bases and 2 bases, with 9 bases remaining between them. Germline CDR1 and CDR2: SGDLS and YYNGEE. CDR3 length: 13 amino acids. CDR3 sequence reads: CASSPLENYGYTF. The CDR3, as DNA: TGTGCCAGCAGCCCCCTAGAGAACTATGGCTACACCTTC.

In this sample, this clone turned up once. V and J are TRBV18 and TRBJ2-1; TRBD2 aligns across 14 bases. Trimming removed 3 bases from V and 8 bases from J; junction bases left unmatched: 9. Germline V gives CDR1 KGHSH, CDR2 LQKENI. The CDR3 runs 17 residues. The CDR3 coding sequence is TGTGCCAGCTCACCCCCCGGGACTAGCGGGAGTTGGTATGAGCAGTTCTTC. Residues: CASSPPGTSGSWYEQFF.

The chain uses TRBV4-1 and TRBJ2-3; 7 positions match TRBD2. The CDR3 is made up of 19 amino acids. Germline CDR1 reads MGHRA; CDR2 reads YSYEKL. J was trimmed by 0 bases and V by 0 bases; bases with no gene match: 12. This CDR3 reads CASSQEVFGLAASTDTQYF. DNA of the CDR3: TGCGCCAGCAGCCAAGAAGTTTTTGGGCTAGCGGCTAGCACAGATACGCAGTATTTT.

The CDR3 sequence is CASSWTSGGALGQYF. The CDR3 DNA follows: TGTGCCAGCAGCTGGACTAGCGGGGGGGCCCTTGGGCAGTACTTC. The chain joins TRBV7-2 to TRBJ2-7, with 15 bases identical to TRBD2. This CDR3 has 15 residues. Germline lookup yields CDR1 SGHTA and CDR2 FQGNSA. Losses at the gene ends were 4 bases for V and 9 bases for J; bases not matched to a gene: 7.

The J gene is TRBJ2-3, the V gene TRBV19; D not resolved. The CDR3 runs 13 residues. The germline CDR1 and CDR2 sequences are LNHDA and SQIVND (reference sequence). Trimming took off 4 bases at V and 0 bases at J, with 5 bases between the two ends. The CDR3 nucleotides read TGTGCCAGTAGTAAACTTAGCACAGATACGCAGTATTTT. Translating gives CASSKLSTDTQYF.

The J gene is TRBJ1-6, the V gene TRBV28; 9 nucleotides align to TRBD1. This CDR3 is 17 amino acids long. The V gene end was trimmed by 3 bases and the J gene end by 10 bases; junction bases not matched to a gene: 13. Germline V gene sequence: CDR1 MDHEN, CDR2 SYDVKM. In DNA, the CDR3 is TGTGCCAGCAGTTTCCGGGACAGGGCGTCGGTCGACTCACCCCTCCACTTT. It is translated as CASSFRDRASVDSPLHF.

This clone showed up just a few times. The rearrangement joins TRBV25-1 to TRBJ2-1; 11 bases match TRBD1. From germline, CDR1 is MGHDK and CDR2 SYGVNS. The CDR3 length is 16 residues. V lost 1 base and J lost 7; bases outside the gene matches: 6. Here the CDR3 DNA reads TGTGCCAGCAGTGAATGGGGGACAGGGGGGCAAAATGAGCAGTTCTTC. Protein product: CASSEWGTGGQNEQFF.

This sequence joins TRBV4-2 and TRBJ2-2; 10 bases are shared with TRBD2. The germline V gene encodes CDR1 LGHNA and CDR2 YNFKEQ. This CDR3 contains 16 residues. V gave up 1 base and J gave up 8 bases; unmatched junction bases: 7. CDR3 bases: TGTGCCAGCAGCCAAGGGAGCGGGGGGGAAGGAGGGGAGCTGTTTTTT. This translates into CASSQGSGGEGGELFF.

The rearrangement uses TRBV4-1 and TRBJ2-1; 8 bases align to TRBD2. In germline, CDR1 is MGHRA, CDR2 YSYEKL. The CDR3 contains 16 residues. The V and J ends lost 0 bases and 10 bases, in that order; junction bases with no gene match: 11. CDR3 protein: CASSQDRSSGVREQFF. The CDR3 bases are TGCGCCAGCAGCCAAGATAGGAGTAGCGGGGTAAGAGAGCAGTTCTTC.

The chain has TRBV19 and TRBJ1-2; D remains unclear. Trimming took 5 bases from V and 8 from J, leaving 18 bases between them. The CDR3 contains 14 residues. The germline gives CDR1 LNHDA, CDR2 SQIVND (reference sequence). The CDR3 protein is CASSPARSSGGYTF. In DNA form, the CDR3 reads TGTGCCAGTAGTCCCGCGAGGTCCTCTGGAGGCTACACCTTC.

The chain has TRBV11-3 and TRBJ2-2; possible D gene TRBD1, 6 bases. CDR1 is SGHNT, CDR2 YENEEA, per germline. The CDR3 consists of 15 residues. The V gene lost 3 bases and the J gene lost 1 base, with 9 bases spanning the gap. The CDR3: CASSLRQENTGELFF. Here the CDR3 DNA reads TGTGCCAGCAGCTTGAGACAGGAGAACACCGGGGAGCTGTTTTTT.

A word on this clone: An end of the junction does not agree with germline; a read error may underlie this. The chain joins TRBV2 to TRBJ1-4; the match to TRBD1 covers 8 bases. This CDR3 contains 16 residues. The germline gives CDR1 SNHLY, CDR2 FYNNEI. This CDR3 is CASSPVRGRNNEKLFF. CDR3 in DNA: TGTGCCAGCAGTCCGGTCAGGGGGCGGAATAATGAAAAATTGTTTTTT.

The V gene is TRBV9, the J gene TRBJ2-7, with 9 bases matching TRBD2. The germline CDR1 and CDR2 sequences are SGDLS and YYNGEE. The CDR3 length is 17 residues. After removal of 1 base from V and 1 base from J, the junction contained 9 bases not matched to a gene. CDR3 loop: CASSVQASGKGSYEQYF. The CDR3 nucleotides are TGTGCCAGCAGCGTACAAGCTAGCGGGAAAGGATCCTACGAGCAGTACTTC.

The rearrangement uses TRBV5-4 and TRBJ2-3; the match to TRBD2 covers 14 bases. In germline, CDR1 is SGHNT, CDR2 YYREEE (reference sequence). The CDR3 is made up of 17 amino acids. Germline trimming cut 4 bases from V and 3 bases from J; bases unmatched to any gene: 7. Here the CDR3 reads CASSPTSGGVGTDTQYF. The DNA for the CDR3 is TGTGCCAGCAGCCCGACTAGCGGGGGGGTTGGTACAGATACGCAGTATTTT.

V is TRBV28 and J is TRBJ1-1; 9 nucleotides match TRBD1. The CDR3 runs 17 residues. Unmatched junction bases numbered 14, after V lost 5 bases and J lost 4 bases. The germline CDR1 and CDR2 sequences are MDHEN and SYDVKM. CDR3: CASSPQGQGLSSTEAFF. CDR3 nucleotides: TGTGCCAGCAGTCCCCAGGGACAGGGATTGAGTAGCACTGAAGCTTTCTTT.

The chain carries TRBV10-1 and TRBJ2-1, with D maybe TRBD1 (6 bases). Between the trimmed V and J ends, which lost 4 bases and 6 bases, there was a span of 25 bases. CDR3 length equals 18 residues. CDR1 and CDR2 (germline): WNHNN, SYGVQD (reference sequence). CDR3 sequence: CASSATVQQGVYINEQFF. The CDR3 coding sequence is TGCGCCAGCAGTGCTACAGTACAACAGGGAGTATACATCAATGAGCAGTTCTTC.

J is TRBJ1-5 and V is TRBV28; D might be TRBD1 (5 bases). CDR1 and CDR2 from the germline V gene are MDHEN and SYDVKM. The CDR3 spans 16 residues. With 5 bases removed from V and 4 bases from J, the gap between germline ends came to 18 bases. The CDR3 protein is CASSLPRQYQNQPQHF. DNA for the CDR3: TGTGCCAGCAGTCTACCCCGACAGTACCAAAATCAGCCCCAGCATTTT.

The V gene is TRBV27, the J gene TRBJ2-1, with 8 bases identical to TRBD2. Germline V gene sequence: CDR1 MNHEY, CDR2 SMNVEV (reference sequence). CDR3 size: 16 residues. The V gene end was trimmed by 6 bases and the J gene end by 0 bases; junction bases not matched to a gene: 7. CDR3 nucleotides: TGTGCCAGCAGGCCTCCGGGGGGGCTCTCCTACAATGAGCAGTTCTTC. Protein: CASRPPGGLSYNEQFF.

The chain carries TRBV2 and TRBJ1-2, with D perhaps TRBD1 (6 bases). V was clipped by 2 bases and J by 0 bases, with 13 bases between them. In germline, CDR1 is SNHLY, CDR2 FYNNEI. This CDR3 contains 16 residues. The CDR3 is CASSEFGRGSNYGYTF. The DNA for the CDR3 is TGTGCCAGCAGTGAATTCGGCAGGGGATCTAACTATGGCTACACCTTC.